The clone carrying this T cell receptor beta chain was observed once. The antigen is unknown. The data stem from a study of CD8+ T cells in alopecia areata. General study results and limits: An increase in clonality over normal scalp was evident in lesional scalp, especially alopecia totalis/universalis. Tissue-resident alphabeta T cells belonging to normal skin likewise get sequenced within scalp specimens. Patients displayed less clarity in TCR sharing than mice, a finding possibly related to HLA.

Extracted RNA was reverse transcribed, and the resulting cDNA served as sequencing template. This table comes from immunoSEQ multiplex PCR, and its TCRdb copy is limited to in-frame clones, with some not included. The sample carries 140,000 or so clones, less than 65% recorded once. CDR3 length equals 16 residues. Germline-derived CDR1 and CDR2 are MGHDK and SYGVNS. Trimming removed 2 bases from V and 0 bases from J, with 13 bases in between. Researchers picked out CD4+ and CD8+ T cells from PBMCs by sorting. This rearrangement joins TRBV25-1 to TRBJ2-5; D is perhaps TRBD1 (6 bases). The origin of this receptor is a human donor in good health. The sequenced sample consisted of CD8+ T cells sorted from blood. The CDR3 is CASSEEGTPYQETQYF. CDR3 coding DNA: TGTGCCAGCAGTGAAGAGGGGACACCGTACCAAGAGACCCAGTACTTC.